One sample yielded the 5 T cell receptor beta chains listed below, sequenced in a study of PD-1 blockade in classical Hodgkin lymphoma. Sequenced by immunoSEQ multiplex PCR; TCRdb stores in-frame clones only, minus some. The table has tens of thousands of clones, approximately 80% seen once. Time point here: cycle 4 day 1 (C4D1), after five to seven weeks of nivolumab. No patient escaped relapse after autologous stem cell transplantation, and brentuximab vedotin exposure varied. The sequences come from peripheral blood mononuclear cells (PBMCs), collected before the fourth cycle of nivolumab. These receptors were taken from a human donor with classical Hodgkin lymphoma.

The DNA of the CDR3 is TGTGCCAGTAGGCCCCCCGAGGGGCAGTTTACAGGTGAGCAGTTCTTC. Translating gives CASRPPEGQFTGEQFF. This chain joins TRBV19 and TRBJ2-1, with D tentatively TRBD1 or TRBD2 (5 bases each). The CDR3 totals 16 residues. Germline values: CDR1 LNHDA, CDR2 SQIVND (reference sequence). Trimming removed 6 bases at V and 9 bases at J, with 24 bases between.

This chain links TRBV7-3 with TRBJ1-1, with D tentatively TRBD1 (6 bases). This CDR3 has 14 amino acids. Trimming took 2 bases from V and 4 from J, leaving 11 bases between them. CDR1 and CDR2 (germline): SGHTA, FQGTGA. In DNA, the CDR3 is TGTGCCAGCAGCTTAGGGGGCCAATCCACTGAAGCTTTCTTT. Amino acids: CASSLGGQSTEAFF. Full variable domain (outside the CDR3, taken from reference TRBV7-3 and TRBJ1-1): GAGVSQTPSNKVTEKGKYVELRCDPISGHTALYWYRQSLGQGPEFLIYFQGTGAADDSGLPNDRFFAVRPEGSVSTLKIQRTERGDSAVYLCASSLGGQSTEAFFGQGTRLTVV.

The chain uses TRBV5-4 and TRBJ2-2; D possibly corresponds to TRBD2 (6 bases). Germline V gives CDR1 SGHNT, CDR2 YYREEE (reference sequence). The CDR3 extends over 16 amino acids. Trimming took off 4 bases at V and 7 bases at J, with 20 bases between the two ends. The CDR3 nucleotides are TGTGCCAGCAGCCCCGAGGGGACCCGACTAGACGGGGAGCTGTTTTTT. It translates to CASSPEGTRLDGELFF.

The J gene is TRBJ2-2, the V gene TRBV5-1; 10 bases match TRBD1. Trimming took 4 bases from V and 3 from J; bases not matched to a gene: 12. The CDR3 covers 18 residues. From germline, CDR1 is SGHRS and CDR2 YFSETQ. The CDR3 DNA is TGCGCCAGCAGCCGGTATGGACAGGGGGAAGAAGACACCGGGGAGCTGTTTTTT. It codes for CASSRYGQGEEDTGELFF. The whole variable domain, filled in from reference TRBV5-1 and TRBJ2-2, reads KAGVTQTPRYLIKTRGQQVTLSCSPISGHRSVSWYQQTPGQGLQFLFEYFSETQRNKGNFPGRFSGRQFSNSRSEMNVSTLELGDSALYLCASSRYGQGEEDTGELFFGEGSRLTVL.

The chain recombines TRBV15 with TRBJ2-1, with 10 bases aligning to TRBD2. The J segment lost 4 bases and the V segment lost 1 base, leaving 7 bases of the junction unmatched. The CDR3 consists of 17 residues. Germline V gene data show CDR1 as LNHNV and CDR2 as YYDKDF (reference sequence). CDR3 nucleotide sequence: TGTGCCACCAGCAGAGGCGGACTAGCGGAAGCTTACAATGAGCAGTTCTTC. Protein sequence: CATSRGGLAEAYNEQFF.